These T cell receptor beta chains were read from a single sample in a study of T cell changes during pregnancy in multiple sclerosis. TCRdb's table, derived via immunoSEQ multiplex PCR, lists solely in-frame clones and lacks some. The table records roughly 70,000 clones, almost 95% of them present only once. The specimen comprised peripheral blood, sampled before pregnancy. These receptors came from a female donor with multiple sclerosis, enrolled in a pregnancy study. CDR3s include the opening cysteine and the closing phenylalanine or tryptophan. A D gene is named only where the DNA matches it firmly. Clone size is given for some rows only: seen once, a few or many times, or a class if the clone is expanded.

CDR3 DNA: TGCGCCAGCAGCTTCGGGACAGGGAGGACTGAAGCTTTCTTT
CDR3 protein: CASSFGTGRTEAFF
V gene: TRBV5-1
J gene: TRBJ1-1
D gene: TRBD1
clone size: -

CDR3 DNA: TGTGCCAGCAGGGGGACAGGGGGCATGAACACTGAAGCTTTCTTT
CDR3 protein: CASRGTGGMNTEAFF
V gene: TRBV6-1
J gene: TRBJ1-1
D gene: TRBD1
clone size: -

CDR3 DNA: TGCGCCAGCAGCCAAGGGTTACGGAGCGATGAGCAGTTCTTC
CDR3 protein: CASSQGLRSDEQFF
V gene: TRBV4-3
J gene: TRBJ2-1
D gene: -
clone size: -

CDR3 DNA: TGTGCCAGCAGCGCGACAGGGATCCACGAGCAGTACTTC
CDR3 protein: CASSATGIHEQYF
V gene: TRBV9
J gene: TRBJ2-7
D gene: TRBD1
clone size: -

CDR3 DNA: TGTGCCAGCAGTGAACAGTATAGCAATCAGCCCCAGCATTTT
CDR3 protein: CASSEQYSNQPQHF
V gene: TRBV6-1
J gene: TRBJ1-5
D gene: -
clone size: -

CDR3 DNA: TGTGCCAGCACCTTCGGGGGGGGGAGCGGGCAAGAGACCCAGTACTTC
CDR3 protein: CASTFGGGSGQETQYF
V gene: TRBV5-4
J gene: TRBJ2-5
D gene: TRBD2
clone size: -

CDR3 DNA: TGTGCCAGCAGCGTTTCCCAGGGAGGAGGCTACACCTTC
CDR3 protein: CASSVSQGGGYTF
V gene: TRBV7-2
J gene: TRBJ1-2
D gene: -
clone size: -

CDR3 DNA: TGCGCCAGCAGCCAAGATGCGGCAGGGATATACGAGCAGTACTTC
CDR3 protein: CASSQDAAGIYEQYF
V gene: TRBV4-3
J gene: TRBJ2-7
D gene: -
clone size: -

CDR3 DNA: TGTGCCAGCAGCTTAGCCGGGATAGGAGAGCAGTACTTC
CDR3 protein: CASSLAGIGEQYF
V gene: TRBV7-2
J gene: TRBJ2-7
D gene: -
clone size: -

CDR3 DNA: TGTGCCATCAGTGAGTCGCTCGGGACAGGTTATTCCTACGAGCAGTACTTC
CDR3 protein: CAISESLGTGYSYEQYF
V gene: TRBV10-3
J gene: TRBJ2-7
D gene: TRBD1
clone size: -

CDR3 DNA: TGTGCCAGCAGCCGAATAGCGGGAGAAGGAAGAGACAATGAGCAGTTCTTC
CDR3 protein: CASSRIAGEGRDNEQFF
V gene: TRBV7-3
J gene: TRBJ2-1
D gene: TRBD2
clone size: -

CDR3 DNA: TGTGCCAGCAGTGATCAGGTCCCCTACGAGCAGTACTTC
CDR3 protein: CASSDQVPYEQYF
V gene: TRBV2
J gene: TRBJ2-7
D gene: -
clone size: -

CDR3 DNA: TGTGCCAGTAGTCCCGATCAGGGATCTGAAGCTTTCTTT
CDR3 protein: CASSPDQGSEAFF
V gene: TRBV19
J gene: TRBJ1-1
D gene: -
clone size: -

CDR3 DNA: TGCGCCAGCAGCCAAGGGCAGGCTCGCGGGGCTTTCTTT
CDR3 protein: CASSQGQARGAFF
V gene: TRBV4-1
J gene: TRBJ1-1
D gene: -
clone size: -

CDR3 DNA: TGTGCCAGCAGTACAGGGGGCTGGTATGGCTACACCTTC
CDR3 protein: CASSTGGWYGYTF
V gene: TRBV28
J gene: TRBJ1-2
D gene: TRBD1
clone size: -

CDR3 DNA: TGTGCCAGCAGCTTACAGTCCTACACTGAAGCTTTCTTT
CDR3 protein: CASSLQSYTEAFF
V gene: TRBV7-3
J gene: TRBJ1-1
D gene: -
clone size: -

CDR3 DNA: TGTGCCATCAGTGAGTATCGGACAGCCTCTTATGGCTACACCTTC
CDR3 protein: CAISEYRTASYGYTF
V gene: TRBV10-3
J gene: TRBJ1-2
D gene: -
clone size: -

CDR3 DNA: TGCGCCAGCAGCACCGGACAGGGTTCGGGCGAGCAGTACTTC
CDR3 protein: CASSTGQGSGEQYF
V gene: TRBV5-1
J gene: TRBJ2-7
D gene: TRBD1
clone size: -

CDR3 DNA: TGTGCCAGCAGTTTTTCTCTTATGGAGACCCAGTACTTC
CDR3 protein: CASSFSLMETQYF
V gene: TRBV28
J gene: TRBJ2-5
D gene: -
clone size: -

CDR3 DNA: TGCGCCAGCAGCCCCGCGGGCTCCTACAATGAGCAGTTCTTC
CDR3 protein: CASSPAGSYNEQFF
V gene: TRBV5-1
J gene: TRBJ2-1
D gene: -
clone size: -

CDR3 DNA: TGTGCCAGTCGACGGGAGAGGAACACTGAAGCTTTCTTT
CDR3 protein: CASRRERNTEAFF
V gene: TRBV19
J gene: TRBJ1-1
D gene: -
clone size: -

CDR3 DNA: TGTGCCAGCAGCTACCTAGCGGGAGACTTCTACGAGCAGTACTTC
CDR3 protein: CASSYLAGDFYEQYF
V gene: TRBV4-2
J gene: TRBJ2-7
D gene: TRBD2
clone size: -

CDR3 DNA: TGCGCCAGCAGCGACACAGGCTACAATGAGCAGTTCTTC
CDR3 protein: CASSDTGYNEQFF
V gene: TRBV4-1
J gene: TRBJ2-1
D gene: -
clone size: -

CDR3 DNA: TGTGCCAGCAGCTTAAGCTCGGAGGGGTTAGGAAATCAGCCCCAGCATTTT
CDR3 protein: CASSLSSEGLGNQPQHF
V gene: TRBV7-9
J gene: TRBJ1-5
D gene: -
clone size: -

CDR3 DNA: TGTGCCTGGAGAAGACTAGCGGGGAACACCGGGGAGCTGTTTTTT
CDR3 protein: CAWRRLAGNTGELFF
V gene: TRBV30
J gene: TRBJ2-2
D gene: TRBD2
clone size: once

CDR3 DNA: TGTGCCAGCAGCTCCCGCACGGTTGAAGCTTTCTTT
CDR3 protein: CASSSRTVEAFF
V gene: TRBV7-2
J gene: TRBJ1-1
D gene: -
clone size: -

CDR3 DNA: TGTGCCAGCAGTTTAGGAGGGCCGGGACTAGCGGGAGGTGCTTCGCAGTTCTTC
CDR3 protein: CASSLGGPGLAGGASQFF
V gene: TRBV27
J gene: TRBJ2-1
D gene: TRBD2
clone size: -

CDR3 DNA: TGTGCCAGCAGTTCCCCCCGCCGGGGCTCCTACGAGCAGTACTTC
CDR3 protein: CASSSPRRGSYEQYF
V gene: TRBV28
J gene: TRBJ2-7
D gene: -
clone size: once

CDR3 DNA: TGTGCCAGCAGCCCCCGTCCCCTCTCCTCCTACGAGCAGTACTTC
CDR3 protein: CASSPRPLSSYEQYF
V gene: TRBV27
J gene: TRBJ2-7
D gene: -
clone size: -

CDR3 DNA: TGTGCCAGCAGGACCGGGACTAGCGGGAGGGCCGTGTCCTACGAGCAGTACTTC
CDR3 protein: CASRTGTSGRAVSYEQYF
V gene: TRBV21-1
J gene: TRBJ2-7
D gene: -
clone size: -

CDR3 DNA: TGTGCCAGCATCGACAGCCTGTTGCGTTCACCCCTCCACTTT
CDR3 protein: CASIDSLLRSPLHF
V gene: TRBV28
J gene: TRBJ1-6
D gene: -
clone size: -

CDR3 DNA: TGTGCCAGCAGCTCCCCCGGGGGGTACCGAAACACCATATATTTT
CDR3 protein: CASSSPGGYRNTIYF
V gene: TRBV11-2
J gene: TRBJ1-3
D gene: -
clone size: -

CDR3 DNA: TGTGCCAGCATGTCTCGGGAAGCGGAGACCCAGTACTTC
CDR3 protein: CASMSREAETQYF
V gene: TRBV28
J gene: TRBJ2-5
D gene: -
clone size: -

CDR3 DNA: TGTGCCAGCAGTACTAACTGGGATACGCAGTATTTT
CDR3 protein: CASSTNWDTQYF
V gene: TRBV7-6
J gene: TRBJ2-3
D gene: -
clone size: -

CDR3 DNA: TGTGCCACCCAGGAAGCGGGGCTACCTATCACAGATACGCAGTATTTT
CDR3 protein: CATQEAGLPITDTQYF
V gene: TRBV5-4
J gene: TRBJ2-3
D gene: TRBD2
clone size: -

CDR3 DNA: TGTGCCAGCAGTGCGCGTGCGAAAAACTATGGCTACACCTTC
CDR3 protein: CASSARAKNYGYTF
V gene: TRBV28
J gene: TRBJ1-2
D gene: -
clone size: -

CDR3 DNA: TGCGCCAGCAGTAAGGGACTCGACCACACCGGGGAGCTGTTTTTT
CDR3 protein: CASSKGLDHTGELFF
V gene: TRBV10-1
J gene: TRBJ2-2
D gene: -
clone size: once

CDR3 DNA: TGTGCCAGCAGCTCTTTTCTATTGGACGGGACTTGGGGCTACACCTTC
CDR3 protein: CASSSFLLDGTWGYTF
V gene: TRBV5-4
J gene: TRBJ1-2
D gene: -
clone size: -

CDR3 DNA: TGTGCCAGCAGTTTGAGCGGACAGGGGGGGACCCAGTACTTC
CDR3 protein: CASSLSGQGGTQYF
V gene: TRBV28
J gene: TRBJ2-5
D gene: TRBD1
clone size: -

CDR3 DNA: TGCAGCGTTTCAGGGCTCCCCTCCTACAATGAGCAGTTCTTC
CDR3 protein: CSVSGLPSYNEQFF
V gene: TRBV29-1
J gene: TRBJ2-1
D gene: -
clone size: -

CDR3 DNA: TGTGCCAGCTCACCACCGATAGCGGGAGGTGAGCAGTACTTC
CDR3 protein: CASSPPIAGGEQYF
V gene: TRBV18
J gene: TRBJ2-7
D gene: TRBD2
clone size: -

CDR3 DNA: TGTGCCACCAGCAGGAGGGGACAGATTCGCACAGATACGCAGTATTTT
CDR3 protein: CATSRRGQIRTDTQYF
V gene: TRBV15
J gene: TRBJ2-3
D gene: TRBD1
clone size: -

CDR3 DNA: TGTGCTAGTGGTTTGGACCTTAGCGGGAGAGTGGTAGATACGCAGTATTTT
CDR3 protein: CASGLDLSGRVVDTQYF
V gene: TRBV12-5
J gene: TRBJ2-3
D gene: TRBD2
clone size: once

CDR3 DNA: TGTGCCAGCAGCTCCTTGGGGGGATACGGATCGTACGAGCAGTACTTC
CDR3 protein: CASSSLGGYGSYEQYF
V gene: TRBV11-3
J gene: TRBJ2-7
D gene: -
clone size: -

CDR3 DNA: TGTGCCAGCAGCTTAGCGGGTACAGGGAACACTGAAGCTTTCTTT
CDR3 protein: CASSLAGTGNTEAFF
V gene: TRBV7-2
J gene: TRBJ1-1
D gene: -
clone size: once

CDR3 DNA: TGTGCCATCAGAGGACAGGGAGAAGAGACCCAGTACTTC
CDR3 protein: CAIRGQGEETQYF
V gene: TRBV10-3
J gene: TRBJ2-5
D gene: TRBD1
clone size: few

CDR3 DNA: TGTGCCAGCAGTTTGTCCCCGGGAAGCTACAATGAGCAGTTCTTC
CDR3 protein: CASSLSPGSYNEQFF
V gene: TRBV27
J gene: TRBJ2-1
D gene: -
clone size: -

CDR3 DNA: TGTGCCAGCAGTTCTGATGACAGGTTTAATCAGCCCCAGCATTTT
CDR3 protein: CASSSDDRFNQPQHF
V gene: TRBV28
J gene: TRBJ1-5
D gene: -
clone size: -

CDR3 DNA: TGTGCCAGCAGCTTATTCCCAGGGGCGGGAGGTCCAGATACGCAGTATTTT
CDR3 protein: CASSLFPGAGGPDTQYF
V gene: TRBV7-3
J gene: TRBJ2-3
D gene: TRBD2
clone size: -

CDR3 DNA: TGTGCCAGTAGCCTCGGACAGGGGAACCAAGCTTTCTTT
CDR3 protein: CASSLGQGNQAFF
V gene: TRBV19
J gene: TRBJ1-1
D gene: TRBD1
clone size: -

CDR3 DNA: TGTGCCAGCAGCCAAGTCCGGGGACAGGGGAACACAGATACGCAGTATTTT
CDR3 protein: CASSQVRGQGNTDTQYF
V gene: TRBV5-4
J gene: TRBJ2-3
D gene: TRBD1
clone size: -

CDR3 DNA: TGCGCCAGCAGCCAAGGTCGAGCTTACGAGCAGTACTTC
CDR3 protein: CASSQGRAYEQYF
V gene: TRBV4-1
J gene: TRBJ2-7
D gene: -
clone size: -

CDR3 DNA: TGTGCCAGTAGTATATCCCCCGTCACCGGGGAGCTGTTTTTT
CDR3 protein: CASSISPVTGELFF
V gene: TRBV19
J gene: TRBJ2-2
D gene: -
clone size: -

CDR3 DNA: TGTGCCAGCAGCTCTAACAGGGGTAGTGAGCAGTTCTTC
CDR3 protein: CASSSNRGSEQFF
V gene: TRBV13
J gene: TRBJ2-1
D gene: TRBD1
clone size: -

CDR3 DNA: TGCGCCAGCAGTGATTGGGACTTATCTAATGAGCAGTTCTTC
CDR3 protein: CASSDWDLSNEQFF
V gene: TRBV10-1
J gene: TRBJ2-1
D gene: -
clone size: -

CDR3 DNA: TGTGCCTGGAGTGTACAGGGCGCTAACTATGGCTACACCTTC
CDR3 protein: CAWSVQGANYGYTF
V gene: TRBV30
J gene: TRBJ1-2
D gene: -
clone size: -

CDR3 DNA: TGTGCCAGCAGGCCAGGGGGCACTCAGAGGGCCAACGTCCTGACTTTC
CDR3 protein: CASRPGGTQRANVLTF
V gene: TRBV28
J gene: TRBJ2-6
D gene: TRBD1
clone size: -

CDR3 DNA: TGTGCCAGCAGCTTAGCACCGGGACAGGGGTCCGAGCAGTACTTC
CDR3 protein: CASSLAPGQGSEQYF
V gene: TRBV7-2
J gene: TRBJ2-7
D gene: TRBD1
clone size: -